The 22 T cell receptor beta chains presented below share a single source sample, sequenced in a study of T cells expressing NK-cell markers. TCRdb derives one entry per CDR3 protein from the 5' RACE reads, leaving out DNA. Recorded here are more than 400,000 distinct CDR3 sequences; the top ten clones represent about 7.3%. Sample: blood T cells: a sorted CD56 or NKG2C T cell subset, CD4+ or CD8+ T cells, or bulk PBMC T cells (not recorded which). These receptors were collected from a woman aged 18 to 69 in good health.

V gene TRBV6-2 or TRBV6-3 combines with J gene TRBJ2-5; TCRdb returns TRBD1, unconfirmable since there is no DNA. The CDR3 is 17 residues long. CDR1 and CDR2 from the germline V gene are MNHEY and SVGEGT. CDR3 in amino acids: CASSYGTGVRKVETQYF.

This chain uses TRBV7-8 with TRBJ2-4; TCRdb outputs TRBD2, but without DNA this stays unchecked. Germline V gene data show CDR1 as SGHVS and CDR2 as FQNEAQ. The CDR3 length is 16 residues. CDR3 amino acids: CASSLGSGVPKNIQYF.

V usage is TRBV14 and J usage is TRBJ1-4; there is no DNA to check the TCRdb D call of TRBD1. The germline CDR1 and CDR2 sequences are SGHDN and FVKESK. CDR3 length equals 15 residues. The CDR3 is CASSREGAANEKLFF.

The chain uses TRBV24-1 and TRBJ1-5; the D call from TCRdb, TRBD1, cannot be confirmed without DNA. The CDR3 is made up of 13 amino acids. The germline gives CDR1 KGHDR, CDR2 SFDVKD. Here the CDR3 reads CATSAQANQPQHF.

The V call is TRBV3-1, the J call TRBJ2-2. Per the germline V gene, CDR1 is LGHDT and CDR2 is YNNKEL (reference sequence). The CDR3 runs to 14 residues. CDR3 region: CASSQSGSTGELFF.

The chain recombines TRBV18 with TRBJ2-3. Germline values: CDR1 KGHSH, CDR2 LQKENI. The CDR3 sequence is 16 residues long. This CDR3 reads CASSRTRGPSTDTQYF.

This chain links TRBV6-1 with TRBJ2-3; lacking DNA, the TRBD2 call made by TCRdb goes unchecked. Germline V gene lookup returns CDR1 MNHNS and CDR2 SASEGT. The CDR3 runs 16 residues. CDR3 residues: CASSRRAGALGDTQYF.

V gene TRBV5-1 combines with J gene TRBJ1-2; no DNA is available, so the TRBD1 call from TCRdb remains unchecked. This CDR3 comprises 13 residues. The germline gives CDR1 SGHRS, CDR2 YFSETQ. The CDR3: CASSSTGGNGYTF.

The chain links TRBV20-1 to TRBJ1-5; TCRdb returns TRBD1, unconfirmable since there is no DNA. Germline CDR1 DFQATT, CDR2 SNEGSKA (reference sequence). CDR3 length equals 15 residues. The chain's CDR3 is CSARYGTGGNQPQHF.

The rearrangement uses TRBV20-1 and TRBJ2-1; TCRdb indicates TRBD2, and absent DNA this call remains unverified. Germline-derived CDR1 and CDR2 are DFQATT and SNEGSKA (reference sequence). CDR3 length: 13 residues. CDR3 region: CSAPTQRNNEQFF.

The chain employs TRBV21-1 and TRBJ1-2; TCRdb calls TRBD1, which cannot be checked without DNA. TRBV21-1 is flagged as a pseudogene. The CDR3 loop spans 13 amino acids. The CDR3 here is CARRDRMKYGYTF.

V usage is TRBV20-1 and J usage is TRBJ1-2; the D gene TCRdb calls, TRBD1, cannot be checked with no DNA. Germline lookup yields CDR1 DFQATT and CDR2 SNEGSKA (reference sequence). This CDR3 contains 14 residues. CDR3: CSARAKRDSIGYTF.

The chain carries TRBV5-6 and TRBJ1-4; without DNA, the TCRdb call of TRBD1 cannot be checked. Germline V gene sequence: CDR1 SGHDT, CDR2 YYEEEE. This CDR3 is 14 amino acids long. The CDR3 loop is CASSLKGAGEKLFF.

The chain couples TRBV6-4 to TRBJ2-3; TCRdb proposes TRBD1, but this gene call is untestable without DNA. CDR1 is MRHNA and CDR2 is SNTAGT in the germline V gene. The CDR3 loop spans 15 amino acids. This CDR3 reads CASSAGQGGTDTQYF.

V usage is TRBV28 and J usage is TRBJ2-7. This CDR3 has 14 amino acids. Germline lookup yields CDR1 MDHEN and CDR2 SYDVKM. CDR3: CASSTYPGPYEQYF.

V is TRBV7-9 and J is TRBJ2-1. The germline V gene encodes CDR1 SEHNR and CDR2 FQNEAQ (reference sequence). The CDR3 extends over 11 amino acids. CDR3 protein: CASSSAWEQFF.

The genes are TRBV12-3 or TRBV12-4 and TRBJ2-1. The CDR3 is 11 amino acids. The CDR3 sequence: CASSSGNEQFF.

The CDR3 loop is CASSYRDSAYEQYF. This chain connects TRBV6-2 or TRBV6-3 to TRBJ2-7; TCRdb picks TRBD1, but there is no DNA to check that call. Germline V gene sequence: CDR1 MNHEY, CDR2 SVGEGT. This CDR3 contains 14 residues.

The CDR3 here is CASGPRNNEQFF. V and J are TRBV12-3 or TRBV12-4 and TRBJ2-1; TCRdb reports TRBD1, a call that lacks DNA to check it against. This CDR3 region has 12 residues.

The chain joins TRBV7-3 to TRBJ2-3; the TCRdb D gene call, TRBD1, has no DNA to confirm it. CDR1 is SGHTA, CDR2 FQGTGA, per germline. This CDR3 has 15 amino acids. The CDR3: CASSHPGTATDTQYF.

The V call is TRBV12-3 or TRBV12-4, the J call TRBJ1-2. CDR3 length: 16 amino acids. The CDR3 sequence is CASSLTGSEGEAGDTF.

The chain employs TRBV19 and TRBJ2-5; the D call of TRBD1 rests on TCRdb alone, since no DNA is present to check it. Germline V gene lookup returns CDR1 LNHDA and CDR2 SQIVND (reference sequence). The CDR3 contains 14 residues. The CDR3 spells CASSMWGSQETQYF.